This is a list of T cell receptor beta chains from one sample in a study of vaccination and CD4 T cells after COVID-19. TCRdb re-called the PCR reads with MiXCR, one entry per CDR3 protein. The table records 15,000 to 17,000 distinct CDR3 sequences, around 69% of them present only once. Source: CD4+ T cells from blood, taken after SARS-CoV-2 vaccination. Receptors were obtained from a human donor who had recovered from COVID-19. The CDR3 runs from the conserved cysteine through the conserved F or W. A D gene is named only where the DNA matches it firmly. Clone sizes are given selectively: once, few, many, or a class where the clone is expanded.

DNA	CDR3	size	V	J	D
TGTGCCACCAGCAGAGGGGAGGACATTCAGTACTTC	CATSRGEDIQYF	.	TRBV15	TRBJ2-4	.
TGTGCCAGCAGTTTCTTGACTAGCGGGCCTCAGTTCTTC	CASSFLTSGPQFF	few	TRBV12-3/TRBV12-4	TRBJ2-1	TRBD2
TGCAGTGCCCGACAGGGGGCATCGAACACCGGGGAGCTGTTTTTT	CSARQGASNTGELFF	.	TRBV20-1	TRBJ2-2	TRBD1
TGTGCCAGCTCACCAGGACAGGGCGTACAGCAGCCCCAGCATTTT	CASSPGQGVQQPQHF	.	TRBV18	TRBJ1-5	TRBD1
TGTGCCACCGGGACCAACAGGGCCGCAGATACGCAGTATTTT	CATGTNRAADTQYF	.	TRBV10-3	TRBJ2-3	.
TGTGCCAGCAGCTTGACCCGGGACACTGAAGCTTTCTTT	CASSLTRDTEAFF	few	TRBV11-2	TRBJ1-1	.
TGTGCCAGCAGTGCGACAGGGGAAAATTCACCCCTCCACTTT	CASSATGENSPLHF	.	TRBV12-3/TRBV12-4	TRBJ1-6	TRBD1
TGCGCCAGCAGCCAAGATAGGGGGTTAGGTTCACCCCTCCACTTT	CASSQDRGLGSPLHF	.	TRBV4-3	TRBJ1-6	.
TGCAGTGCTAGCCGACCTCCTAGAAAGGTTGCAGATACGCAGTATTTT	CSASRPPRKVADTQYF	.	TRBV20-1	TRBJ2-3	.
TGTGCCAGCCAGGGGGCTTCTACTTACGAGCAGTACTTC	CASQGASTYEQYF	.	TRBV6-1	TRBJ2-7	TRBD1
TGTGCCAGCAGCAAAGAGACCCAGTACTTC	CASSKETQYF	.	TRBV21-1	TRBJ2-5	.
TGTGCCAGCAGTTTATACAGCCCGGGACTAGCGGGATCCGGGGAGCTGTTTTTT	CASSLYSPGLAGSGELFF	once	TRBV27	TRBJ2-2	TRBD2
TGTGCCAGCACCCGGGACGCTAACTATGGCTACACCTTC	CASTRDANYGYTF	few	TRBV6-1	TRBJ1-2	.
TGTGCCAGCAGCTCACTCCTAGCGGCCATTCAGTACTTC	CASSSLLAAIQYF	few	TRBV7-2	TRBJ2-4	TRBD2
TGCAGTGCTTCCTCCCCCCGGGGGGGTGTCTACGAGCAGTACTTC	CSASSPRGGVYEQYF	.	TRBV20-1	TRBJ2-7	TRBD2
TGTGCCAGCAGTGAATCCACAGGGAACTATGGCTACACCTTC	CASSESTGNYGYTF	.	TRBV2	TRBJ1-2	.
TGTGCCAGCAGCTTAGACAGCAATCAGCCCCAGCATTTT	CASSLDSNQPQHF	few	TRBV7-6	TRBJ1-5	.
TGTGCCAGCAGCTTAGTCAACGGTTCACCCCTCCACTTT	CASSLVNGSPLHF	few	TRBV7-3	TRBJ1-6	.
TGCGCCAGCAGAGGCAACGGCTACGAGCAGTACTTC	CASRGNGYEQYF	.	TRBV5-1	TRBJ2-7	.
TGTGCCAGTAGTATAGTTACAGATGCGGAGACCCAGTACTTC	CASSIVTDAETQYF	.	TRBV19	TRBJ2-5	.
TGTGCCAGCAGGACTAGCTCGGAGACCCAGTACTTC	CASRTSSETQYF	.	TRBV6-1	TRBJ2-5	TRBD2
TGCAGTGCTAGGGTTCGGCGGGAGGCCCGCGGGAATGAGCAGTTCTTC	CSARVRREARGNEQFF	.	TRBV20-1	TRBJ2-1	TRBD2
TGTGCCAGCAGCTTAACCGGGACTAGAGACAATGAGCAGTTCTTC	CASSLTGTRDNEQFF	.	TRBV7-3	TRBJ2-1	TRBD2
TGCAGTGCTAGAGACTTAGGGACTAGCGGGAGTACGACCTACGAGCAGTACTTC	CSARDLGTSGSTTYEQYF	.	TRBV20-1	TRBJ2-7	TRBD2
TGTGCCACCAGCAGGGTGGGCAGAACAGAAGAGACCCAGTACTTC	CATSRVGRTEETQYF	.	TRBV15	TRBJ2-5	.
TGTGCCAGCAGCCGCCGGGGTGAGGAAGAGACCCAGTACTTC	CASSRRGEEETQYF	few	TRBV7-6	TRBJ2-5	.
TGTGCCAGCAGTTTCGAGGGTCGGGTGGTTCAGCCCCAGCATTTT	CASSFEGRVVQPQHF	.	TRBV28	TRBJ1-5	.
TGTGCCAGTAGATACGGGAGGGGCACAGATACGCAGTATTTT	CASRYGRGTDTQYF	.	TRBV19	TRBJ2-3	TRBD2
TGTGCCAGCAGTTACTCCCCAGCGGTGAACATTCAGTACTTC	CASSYSPAVNIQYF	few	TRBV6-2/TRBV6-3	TRBJ2-4	.
TGTGCCAGTCGGCTCTTCGGCACTGAAGCTTTCTTT	CASRLFGTEAFF	.	TRBV28	TRBJ1-1	.
TGTGCCAGCAGCTTAACGGGACTGAGGACCGGGGAGCTGTTTTTT	CASSLTGLRTGELFF	.	TRBV7-2	TRBJ2-2	.
TGTGCCAGCAGCCTAAGGATCGAAGAGACCCAGTACTTC	CASSLRIEETQYF	few	TRBV7-6	TRBJ2-5	.
TGTGCCAGCAGCTTATTTGTCTCGGGGCCCCAGCATTTT	CASSLFVSGPQHF	.	TRBV5-6	TRBJ1-5	.
TGTGCCAGCATCCACAGTCAAATCACAGATACGCAGTATTTT	CASIHSQITDTQYF	.	TRBV7-2	TRBJ2-3	.
TGTGCCAGCAGCCCCCGCACTAGCGGGAGAATAGATACGCAGTATTTT	CASSPRTSGRIDTQYF	.	TRBV7-6	TRBJ2-3	TRBD2
TGTGCCAGCTCACGAGGGGGCTCGGGCCTGAACACTGAAGCTTTCTTT	CASSRGGSGLNTEAFF	.	TRBV18	TRBJ1-1	TRBD1
TGTGCCAGCAGCTCCCGGGGGACAGATACGCAGTATTTT	CASSSRGTDTQYF	few	TRBV7-9	TRBJ2-3	.
TGTGCCAGCAGTTATTTGTTAGATGGCTACACCTTC	CASSYLLDGYTF	.	TRBV6-2/TRBV6-3	TRBJ1-2	.
TGTGCCAGTAGTATTCTTGGCACCGGGGAGCTGTTTTTT	CASSILGTGELFF	few	TRBV19	TRBJ2-2	.
TGTGCCACCGTGGGTAGGAGGGAGGGCCTCACCGGGGAGCTGTTTTTT	CATVGRREGLTGELFF	.	TRBV28	TRBJ2-2	TRBD2
TGTGCCAGTAGTGTCGGAAGGGGCGAGCAGTACTTC	CASSVGRGEQYF	.	TRBV19	TRBJ2-7	.
TGCGCCAACCATCCTAGCGGGAGCACAGATACGCAGTATTTT	CANHPSGSTDTQYF	.	TRBV6-1	TRBJ2-3	TRBD2
TGTGCCAGCAGCTTAGCGGACCCCTATACGGCAGATACGCAGTATTTT	CASSLADPYTADTQYF	few	TRBV7-9	TRBJ2-3	.
TGTGCCAGCAGCAAATCGACGGGAACTGGGGCCAACGTCCTGACTTTC	CASSKSTGTGANVLTF	.	TRBV7-2	TRBJ2-6	.
TGTGCCAGCAGAGGGACAGGGACCACCTGGAACACTGAAGCTTTCTTT	CASRGTGTTWNTEAFF	.	TRBV6-1	TRBJ1-1	TRBD1
TGTGCCAGCAGTGGGTGGCGAGGGCAATACGAGCAGTACTTC	CASSGWRGQYEQYF	.	TRBV27	TRBJ2-7	.